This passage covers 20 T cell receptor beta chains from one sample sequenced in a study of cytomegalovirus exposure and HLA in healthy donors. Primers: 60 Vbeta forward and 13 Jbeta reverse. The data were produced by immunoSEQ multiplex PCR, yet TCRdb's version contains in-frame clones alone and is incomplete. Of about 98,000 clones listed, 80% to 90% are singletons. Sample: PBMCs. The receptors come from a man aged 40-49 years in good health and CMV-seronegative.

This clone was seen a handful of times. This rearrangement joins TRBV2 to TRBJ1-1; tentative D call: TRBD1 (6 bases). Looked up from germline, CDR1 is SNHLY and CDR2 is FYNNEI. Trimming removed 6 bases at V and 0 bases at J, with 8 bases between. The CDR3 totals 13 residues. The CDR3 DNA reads TGTGCCAGCAGGGACAGCCTGAACACTGAAGCTTTCTTT. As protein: CASRDSLNTEAFF.

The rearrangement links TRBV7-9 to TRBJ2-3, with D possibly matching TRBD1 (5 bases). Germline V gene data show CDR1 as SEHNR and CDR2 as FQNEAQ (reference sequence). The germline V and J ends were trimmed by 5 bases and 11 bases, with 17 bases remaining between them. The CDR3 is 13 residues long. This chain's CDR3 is CASSRSRTREQYF. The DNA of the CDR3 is TGTGCCAGCAGCAGGTCCAGGACCAGGGAGCAGTATTTT.

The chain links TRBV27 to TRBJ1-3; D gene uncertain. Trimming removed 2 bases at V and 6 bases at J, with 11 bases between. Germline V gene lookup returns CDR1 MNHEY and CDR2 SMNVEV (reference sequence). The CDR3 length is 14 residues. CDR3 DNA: TGTGCCAGCAGTTTAAATCGACTGGAAAACACCATATATTTT. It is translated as CASSLNRLENTIYF.

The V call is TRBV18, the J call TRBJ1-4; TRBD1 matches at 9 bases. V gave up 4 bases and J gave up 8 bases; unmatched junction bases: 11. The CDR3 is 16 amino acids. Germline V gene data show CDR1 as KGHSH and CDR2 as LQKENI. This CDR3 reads CASSRRTGDEEEKLFF. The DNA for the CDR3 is TGTGCCAGCTCACGCAGGACAGGGGATGAAGAAGAAAAACTGTTTTTT.

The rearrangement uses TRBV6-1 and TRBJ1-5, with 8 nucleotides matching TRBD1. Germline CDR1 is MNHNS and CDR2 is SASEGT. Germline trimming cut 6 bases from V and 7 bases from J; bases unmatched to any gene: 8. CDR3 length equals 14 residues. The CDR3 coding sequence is TGTGCCAGCAGAGAGGACAGGGCTCGACAGCCCCAGCATTTT. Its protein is CASREDRARQPQHF.

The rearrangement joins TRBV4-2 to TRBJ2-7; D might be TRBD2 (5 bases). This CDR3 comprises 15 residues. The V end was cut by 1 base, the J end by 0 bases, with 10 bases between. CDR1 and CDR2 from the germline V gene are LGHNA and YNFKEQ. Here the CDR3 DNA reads TGTGCCAGCAGCCAAGGGCCAGGACTCTCCTACGAGCAGTACTTC. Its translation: CASSQGPGLSYEQYF.

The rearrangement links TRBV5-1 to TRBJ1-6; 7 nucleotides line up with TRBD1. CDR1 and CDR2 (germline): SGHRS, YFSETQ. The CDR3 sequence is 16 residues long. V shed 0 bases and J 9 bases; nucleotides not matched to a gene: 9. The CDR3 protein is CASSLEAQGLSSPLHF. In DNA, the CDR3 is TGCGCCAGCAGCTTGGAAGCACAGGGGCTAAGTTCACCCCTCCACTTT.

Here the CDR3 reads CASRGVNSPLHF. The CDR3 DNA reads as TGTGCCAGCCGGGGGGTTAATTCACCCCTCCACTTT. The chain has TRBV14 and TRBJ1-6, with D perhaps matching TRBD1 (5 bases). The germline V and J ends were trimmed by 8 bases and 6 bases, with 8 bases remaining between them. This CDR3 is 12 amino acids long. CDR1 and CDR2 (germline): SGHDN, FVKESK.

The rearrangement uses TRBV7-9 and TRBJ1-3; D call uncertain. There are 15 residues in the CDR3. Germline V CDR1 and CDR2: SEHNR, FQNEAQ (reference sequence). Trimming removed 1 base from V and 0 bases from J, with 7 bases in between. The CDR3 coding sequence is TGTGCCAGCAGCTTAGTTTGGAGCTCTGGAAACACCATATATTTT. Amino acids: CASSLVWSSGNTIYF.

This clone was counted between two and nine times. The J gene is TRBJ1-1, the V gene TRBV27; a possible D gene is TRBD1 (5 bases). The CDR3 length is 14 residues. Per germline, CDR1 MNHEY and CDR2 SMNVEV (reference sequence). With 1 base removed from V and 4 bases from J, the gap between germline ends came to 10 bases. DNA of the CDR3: TGTGCCAGCAGTTTATTCCCGGGGGGCACTGAAGCTTTCTTT. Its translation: CASSLFPGGTEAFF.

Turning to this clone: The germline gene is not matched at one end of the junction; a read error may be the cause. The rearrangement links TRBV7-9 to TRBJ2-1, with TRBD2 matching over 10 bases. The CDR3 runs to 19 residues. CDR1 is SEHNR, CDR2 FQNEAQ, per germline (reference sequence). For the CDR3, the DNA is TGTTCCAGCAGCTCAACCGGGACTAGCGCCCCGAGGGCCTTCAATGAGCAGTTCTTC. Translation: CSSSSTGTSAPRAFNEQFF.

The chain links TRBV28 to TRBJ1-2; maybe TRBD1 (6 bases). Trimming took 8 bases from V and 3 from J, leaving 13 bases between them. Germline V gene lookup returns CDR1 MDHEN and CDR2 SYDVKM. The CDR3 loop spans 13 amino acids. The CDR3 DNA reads TGTGCCAGCGGGGGGGGCACGGACTATGGCTACACCTTC. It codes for CASGGGTDYGYTF.

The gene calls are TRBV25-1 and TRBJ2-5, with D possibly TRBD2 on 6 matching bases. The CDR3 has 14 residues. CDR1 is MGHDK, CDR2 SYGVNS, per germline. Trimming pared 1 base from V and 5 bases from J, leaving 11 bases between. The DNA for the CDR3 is TGTGCCAGCAGTGAATCTTGGGACTCGGAGACCCAGTACTTC. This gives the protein CASSESWDSETQYF.

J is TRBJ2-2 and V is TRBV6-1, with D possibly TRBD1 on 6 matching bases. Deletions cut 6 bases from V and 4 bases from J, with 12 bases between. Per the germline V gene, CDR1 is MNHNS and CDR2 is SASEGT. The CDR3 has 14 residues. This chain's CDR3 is CASSQARGTGELFF. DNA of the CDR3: TGTGCCAGCAGCCAGGCCAGGGGCACCGGGGAGCTGTTTTTT.

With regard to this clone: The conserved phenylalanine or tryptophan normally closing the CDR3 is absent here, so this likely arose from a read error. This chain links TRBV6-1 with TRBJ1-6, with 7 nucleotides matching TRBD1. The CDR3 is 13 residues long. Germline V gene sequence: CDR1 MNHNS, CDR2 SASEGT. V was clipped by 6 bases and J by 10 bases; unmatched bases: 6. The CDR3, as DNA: TGTGCCAGCAGCCTAACAGGGGCATCACCCCTCCACGTT. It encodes CASSLTGASPLHV.

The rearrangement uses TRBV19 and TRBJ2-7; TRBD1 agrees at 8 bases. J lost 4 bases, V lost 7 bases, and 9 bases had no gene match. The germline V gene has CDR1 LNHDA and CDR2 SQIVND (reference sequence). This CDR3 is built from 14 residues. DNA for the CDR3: TGTGCCAGTAATAACAGGGGGTTGACGTACGAGCAGTACTTC. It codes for CASNNRGLTYEQYF.

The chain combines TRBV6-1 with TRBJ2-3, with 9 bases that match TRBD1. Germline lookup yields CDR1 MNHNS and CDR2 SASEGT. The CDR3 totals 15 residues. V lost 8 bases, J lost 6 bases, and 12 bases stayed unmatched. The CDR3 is CASYLWTGDEDTQYF. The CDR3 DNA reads TGTGCCAGCTACTTATGGACAGGGGATGAGGATACGCAGTATTTT.

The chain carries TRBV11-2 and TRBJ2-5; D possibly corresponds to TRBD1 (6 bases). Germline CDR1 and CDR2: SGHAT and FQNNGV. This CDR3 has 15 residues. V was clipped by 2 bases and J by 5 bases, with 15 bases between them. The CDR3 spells CASSLTQGFWETQYF. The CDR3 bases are TGTGCCAGCAGCTTAACCCAGGGGTTCTGGGAGACCCAGTACTTC.

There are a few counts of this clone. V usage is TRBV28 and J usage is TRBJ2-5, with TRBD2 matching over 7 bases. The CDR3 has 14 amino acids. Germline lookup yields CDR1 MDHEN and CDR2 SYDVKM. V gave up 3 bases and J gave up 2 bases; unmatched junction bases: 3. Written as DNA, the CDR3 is TGTGCCAGCAGTTTGGGGGGGGTACAAGAGACCCAGTACTTC. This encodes CASSLGGVQETQYF.

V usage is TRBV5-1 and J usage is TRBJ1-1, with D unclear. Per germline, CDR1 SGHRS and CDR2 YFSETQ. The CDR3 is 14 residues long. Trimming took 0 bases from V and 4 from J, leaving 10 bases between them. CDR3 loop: CASSLARGPTEAFF. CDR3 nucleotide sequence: TGCGCCAGCAGCTTGGCCCGGGGTCCCACTGAAGCTTTCTTT.